Described below is a single TCR beta chain sequence and its context. Its specificity is not known. TCRdb's table, derived via immunoSEQ multiplex PCR, lists solely in-frame clones and lacks some. The sample lists approximately 70,000 clones, 70% to 90% occurring once. This sample stems from a study of vaccination effects on CD4 cells after COVID-19. On the study more broadly: Samples that were drawn after vaccination came a median of 72 days after the second dose.

This CDR3 is 15 amino acids long. From germline, CDR1 is SGHTA and CDR2 FQGNSA. V lost 5 bases to trimming and J lost 0 bases, with 8 bases between them. ViraFEST expansion of antigen-specific CD4+ T cells with viral peptide pools preceded sequencing. Upon completion of around 9 days in culture, CD4+ T cells were isolated. All study participants received two doses of BNT162b2 or mRNA-1273 vaccine. None of the vaccinated had previously contracted SARS-CoV-2, and their nucleocapsid antibodies tested negative. This TCR came from a human donor who received a COVID-19 vaccine. The material sequenced was CD4+ T cells from PBMCs cultured with HCoV-229E spike peptides, taken after COVID-19 vaccination. The rearrangement uses TRBV7-2 and TRBJ2-6; D uncertain. The CDR3 protein is CASSLSFSGANVLTF. DNA of the CDR3: TGTGCCAGCAGCCTTAGTTTCTCTGGGGCCAACGTCCTGACTTTC.